This T cell receptor beta chain was sequenced in a study of post-analysis software for immune sequencing data. This clonotype came up a few times. As yet, its antigen is unknown. Study-wide results and limits: Patients had higher frequencies than controls of about five TRBV segments, including TRBV5-6, TRBV5-1 and TRBV20-1.

Trimming pared 2 bases from V and 2 bases from J, leaving 19 bases between. The CDR3 covers 16 residues. Looked up from germline, CDR1 is SQVTM and CDR2 is ANQGSEA. Presence of unique molecular identifiers characterized the TCR beta cDNA libraries. One entry per CDR3 protein results from TCRdb running MiXCR on the PCR reads. The sample holds about 820,000 distinct CDR3 sequences; under 70% are singletons and the top ten take about 4.5%. The V and J genes are TRBV29-1 and TRBJ2-7, with D tentatively TRBD2 (7 bases). This receptor was obtained from a girl between 10 and 17 years old with multiple sclerosis. The specimen was blood. In DNA form, the CDR3 reads TGCAGCGTTGAAATGCGTCTGGGGGGGGCCACCTACGAGCAGTACTTC. It yields the protein CSVEMRLGGATYEQYF.